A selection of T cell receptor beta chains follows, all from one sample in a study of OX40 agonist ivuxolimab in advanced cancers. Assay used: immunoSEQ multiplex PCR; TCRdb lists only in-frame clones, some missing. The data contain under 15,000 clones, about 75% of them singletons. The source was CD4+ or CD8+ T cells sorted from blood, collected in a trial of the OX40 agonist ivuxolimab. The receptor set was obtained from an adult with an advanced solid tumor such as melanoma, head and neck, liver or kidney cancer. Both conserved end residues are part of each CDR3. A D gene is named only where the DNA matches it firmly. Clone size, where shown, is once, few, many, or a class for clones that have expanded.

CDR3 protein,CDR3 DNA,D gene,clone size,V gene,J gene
CASSLGGTSGYEQYF,TGTGCCAGCAGCTTGGGAGGGACTAGCGGATACGAGCAGTACTTC,TRBD2,.,TRBV5-6,TRBJ2-7
CASSDLVWDYGYTF,TGTGCCAGCAGTGATCTAGTTTGGGACTATGGCTACACCTTC,.,.,TRBV2,TRBJ1-2
CASSNTLETQYF,TGTGCCAGCAGCAACACTCTAGAGACCCAGTACTTC,.,few,TRBV6-6,TRBJ2-5
CASSPRTGNLYGYTF,TGTGCCAGCAGCCCCAGGACAGGGAATCTCTATGGCTACACCTTC,TRBD1,.,TRBV6-5,TRBJ1-2
CASSLSTSGQETQYF,TGTGCCAGCAGTCTCAGTACTAGCGGCCAAGAGACCCAGTACTTC,TRBD2,.,TRBV25-1,TRBJ2-5
CASNLRDRDLGEQYF,TGCGCCAGCAATCTCCGGGACAGGGATTTAGGGGAGCAGTACTTC,TRBD1,.,TRBV10-1,TRBJ2-7
CASSWDRGLAYEQYF,TGTGCCAGCAGTTGGGACAGGGGGCTAGCCTACGAGCAGTACTTC,TRBD1,.,TRBV27,TRBJ2-7
CASSGSREGGELFF,TGTGCCAGCAGTGGTAGCCGGGAGGGGGGGGAGCTGTTTTTT,TRBD2,medium-sized,TRBV28,TRBJ2-2
CASSQDFGFSGNTIYF,TGTGCCAGCAGCCAAGATTTTGGTTTCTCTGGAAACACCATATATTTT,.,.,TRBV5-4,TRBJ1-3
CASSLGVQANYEQYF,TGCGCCAGCAGCTTGGGGGTCCAGGCGAACTACGAGCAGTACTTC,.,.,TRBV5-1,TRBJ2-7
CASSFEGLAGREQEQFF,TGTGCCAGCAGTTTCGAAGGACTAGCGGGAAGGGAACAAGAGCAGTTCTTC,TRBD2,.,TRBV27,TRBJ2-1
CASSRLADQQETQYF,TGTGCCAGTAGTAGACTAGCGGATCAACAAGAGACCCAGTACTTC,TRBD2,.,TRBV19,TRBJ2-5
CSVGTGEASPLHF,TGCAGCGTAGGGACAGGGGAGGCATCACCCCTCCACTTT,TRBD1,few,TRBV29-1,TRBJ1-6
CSVVGDQGHSSYNEQFF,TGCAGCGTTGTTGGGGACCAGGGTCATAGTTCCTACAATGAGCAGTTCTTC,.,.,TRBV29-1,TRBJ2-1
CASSLGGGRALDEQYF,TGTGCCAGCAGCTTAGGGGGCGGGAGGGCCCTCGACGAGCAGTACTTC,TRBD2,.,TRBV7-6,TRBJ2-7
CASSQTSPPQGAEEQYF,TGCGCCAGCAGCCAAACGTCCCCGCCACAGGGGGCGGAGGAGCAGTACTTC,TRBD1,.,TRBV4-1,TRBJ2-7
CASSIFSGSTGELFF,TGTGCCAGTAGTATCTTTAGCGGGAGTACCGGGGAGCTGTTTTTT,TRBD2,once,TRBV19,TRBJ2-2
CASSLQGISYEQYF,TGTGCCAGCAGCCTACAGGGTATCTCCTACGAGCAGTACTTC,.,.,TRBV14,TRBJ2-7
CASSRLSIGGIEKLFF,TGTGCCAGTAGTAGGCTGTCGATAGGAGGGATTGAAAAACTGTTTTTT,.,few,TRBV19,TRBJ1-4
CASGFSLAGGRGEQFF,TGTGCTAGTGGTTTTTCACTAGCGGGAGGAAGGGGTGAGCAGTTCTTC,TRBD2,.,TRBV12-5,TRBJ2-1
CASSQGQGATEAFF,TGTGCCAGCTCTCAAGGGCAGGGGGCGACTGAAGCTTTCTTT,TRBD1,once,TRBV18,TRBJ1-1
CASRPATRGSNTGELFF,TGTGCCAGCAGGCCCGCCACTCGTGGGAGTAACACCGGGGAGCTGTTTTTT,.,.,TRBV7-3,TRBJ2-2
CASSLTGNEQYF,TGTGCCAGCAGCCTGACAGGGAACGAGCAGTACTTC,TRBD1,few,TRBV13,TRBJ2-7
CASTREGRTEAFF,TGTGCCAGCACCCGGGAGGGTAGGACTGAAGCTTTCTTT,.,.,TRBV6-5,TRBJ1-1
CASSPGPSYGYTF,TGTGCCAGCAGCCCGGGTCCTAGCTATGGCTACACCTTC,.,.,TRBV27,TRBJ1-2
CASSLWGVTGELFF,TGTGCCAGCAGTTTATGGGGGGTCACCGGGGAGCTGTTTTTT,.,.,TRBV27,TRBJ2-2
CASSARTGQGVYEQYF,TGTGCCAGCAGCGCCAGAACGGGACAGGGGGTCTACGAGCAGTACTTC,TRBD1,.,TRBV9,TRBJ2-7
CAISESSSGTSGDNEQFF,TGTGCCATCAGTGAGTCTAGTTCCGGGACTAGCGGAGACAATGAGCAGTTCTTC,TRBD2,.,TRBV10-3,TRBJ2-1
CASSQDEGQGYNEQFF,TGCGCCAGCAGCCAAGATGAGGGACAGGGCTACAATGAGCAGTTCTTC,TRBD1,.,TRBV4-3,TRBJ2-1
CASSGQASSYEQYF,TGTGCCAGCTCCGGACAGGCGAGCTCCTACGAGCAGTACTTC,TRBD1,.,TRBV27,TRBJ2-7
CASRRTSGRAYEQYF,TGTGCCAGCAGACGGACTAGCGGGAGGGCCTACGAGCAGTACTTC,TRBD2,.,TRBV27,TRBJ2-7
CAYLAGSNQPQHF,TGTGCCTACCTGGCAGGGAGCAATCAGCCTCAGCATTTT,.,.,TRBV30,TRBJ1-5
CASNPWGLAGGPPQETQYF,TGTGCCAGCAATCCTTGGGGCCTAGCGGGTGGCCCTCCCCAAGAGACCCAGTACTTC,.,.,TRBV21-1,TRBJ2-5
CASSIGGDPPYNEQFF,TGTGCCAGTAGTATAGGTGGGGATCCGCCCTACAATGAGCAGTTCTTC,.,once,TRBV19,TRBJ2-1
CASSFSHEEGNGYTF,TGTGCCAGCAGCTTTAGTCACGAAGAAGGGAATGGCTACACCTTC,.,.,TRBV13,TRBJ1-2
CASSGTGGAYGYTF,TGTGCCAGCAGCGGGACAGGGGGCGCCTATGGCTACACCTTC,TRBD1,.,TRBV7-9,TRBJ1-2
CASSAAAYNEQFF,TGTGCCAGCAGCGCCGCTGCCTACAATGAGCAGTTCTTC,.,.,TRBV7-9,TRBJ2-1
CASSLGQGRDGYTF,TGTGCCAGCAGTCTCGGACAGGGACGGGATGGCTACACCTTC,TRBD1,.,TRBV28,TRBJ1-2
CASSEGTSGTTDTQYF,TGTGCCAGCAGCGAGGGGACTAGCGGGACAACAGATACGCAGTATTTT,TRBD2,few,TRBV9,TRBJ2-3
CASSWATSTDTQYF,TGTGCCAGCAGTTGGGCAACTAGCACAGATACGCAGTATTTT,.,.,TRBV6-6,TRBJ2-3
CASSPSGRSSGSPASTDTQYF,TGTGCCAGCTCACCATCAGGGAGGAGTAGCGGGAGTCCCGCCAGCACAGATACGCAGTATTTT,TRBD2,.,TRBV18,TRBJ2-3
CAWGEGGLDNEQFF,TGTGCCTGGGGAGAAGGTGGGCTAGACAATGAGCAGTTCTTC,.,few,TRBV30,TRBJ2-1
CASRGIEETQYF,TGCGCCAGCAGGGGGATAGAAGAGACCCAGTACTTC,.,.,TRBV5-1,TRBJ2-5
CASSSGLAVDNEQFF,TGTGCCAGCAGTTCCGGACTAGCAGTGGACAATGAGCAGTTCTTC,TRBD2,.,TRBV27,TRBJ2-1
CASSADSPGHTEAFF,TGTGCCAGCAGCGCGGACTCCCCTGGGCACACTGAAGCTTTCTTT,.,.,TRBV7-8,TRBJ1-1
CASSPEPGTAYGYTF,TGTGCCAGCAGCCCCGAACCCGGGACAGCCTATGGCTACACCTTC,TRBD1,.,TRBV9,TRBJ1-2
CASSVGQSTDTQYF,TGTGCCAGCAGCGTAGGGCAGTCCACAGATACGCAGTATTTT,.,.,TRBV9,TRBJ2-3
CASSLVPFGELFF,TGCGCCAGCAGCTTGGTCCCGTTCGGGGAGCTGTTTTTT,.,.,TRBV5-1,TRBJ2-2
CASSPQGSGELFF,TGTGCCAGCAGTCCACAGGGGTCCGGGGAGCTGTTTTTT,TRBD1,few,TRBV7-9,TRBJ2-2
CASSLVGTVSLWSPGELFF,TGTGCCAGCAGCTTGGTGGGGACAGTGAGTCTGTGGAGCCCCGGGGAGCTGTTTTTT,TRBD1,.,TRBV5-4,TRBJ2-2
CASSATSGRDEQYF,TGTGCCAGCAGCGCGACTAGCGGGAGGGACGAGCAGTACTTC,TRBD2,.,TRBV7-3,TRBJ2-7
CASSLTVFSGNTIYF,TGTGCCAGCAGCTTAACCGTATTCTCTGGAAACACCATATATTTT,.,.,TRBV7-8,TRBJ1-3
CASSLGGTSGSDEQYF,TGTGCCAGCAGCTTAGGCGGGACTAGCGGGAGTGACGAGCAGTACTTC,TRBD2,.,TRBV13,TRBJ2-7